This is a list of T cell receptor beta chains from one sample in a study of cytomegalovirus exposure and HLA in healthy donors. Assay used: immunoSEQ multiplex PCR; TCRdb lists only in-frame clones, some missing. The data contain about 200,000 clones, roughly 68% of them seen just once; the ten biggest clones take up less than 3%. Sequencing was carried out using PBMCs. The receptors shown here come from a man aged 35 to 55 in good health and CMV-seropositive. Both conserved end residues are part of each CDR3. A D gene is named only where the DNA matches it firmly. Some rows mark clone size as missing; the rest say once, few, many or name a class of expanded clone.

v_gene	d_gene	abundance	j_gene	CDR3nt	CDR3aa
TRBV27	TRBD1	NA	TRBJ2-2	TGTGCCAGCAGTCCCCTGGCTACAGGGGGGAACACCGGGGAGCTGTTTTTT	CASSPLATGGNTGELFF
TRBV6-1	NA	NA	TRBJ1-5	TGTGCCAGCAGTGTGGACTGGAGCAATCAGCCCCAGCATTTT	CASSVDWSNQPQHF
TRBV28	NA	NA	TRBJ1-5	TGTGCCAGCAGCCCCGGGACTAGAGGCAATCAGCCCCAGCATTTT	CASSPGTRGNQPQHF
TRBV14	TRBD1	NA	TRBJ1-6	TGTGCCAGCAGCCAAGTCGGGACAGGGGTGAGTTCACCCCTCCACTTT	CASSQVGTGVSSPLHF
TRBV2	TRBD2	NA	TRBJ2-3	TGTGCCAGCAGTGAACTAGCGGGGGGGATAGATACGCAGTATTTT	CASSELAGGIDTQYF
TRBV10-3	NA	NA	TRBJ1-1	TGTGCCATCAGAATTACAGAGAACACTGAAGCTTTCTTT	CAIRITENTEAFF
TRBV6-1	TRBD1	few	TRBJ2-7	TGTGCCAGCTCCGCCCGGGACAGGACCTACGAGCAGTACTTC	CASSARDRTYEQYF
TRBV27	NA	NA	TRBJ2-5	TGTGCCAGCAGCGACGAGGGGACCCAGTACTTC	CASSDEGTQYF
TRBV7-8	TRBD2	NA	TRBJ2-6	TGTGCCAGCAGCTCTCGACTAGCGGGGGGGGCGTTTGGGGCCAACGTCCTGACTTTC	CASSSRLAGGAFGANVLTF
TRBV7-9	NA	NA	TRBJ2-2	TGTGCCAGCAGCCCCAGTTTAGGGGAGCTGTTTTTT	CASSPSLGELFF
TRBV5-1	NA	NA	TRBJ1-1	TGCGCCAGCAGCTTGGAGACCGGGACAAGGGAAGCTTTCTTT	CASSLETGTREAFF
TRBV19	NA	NA	TRBJ2-3	TGTGCCAGTAGTTACAGGGTTTGGGGCACAGATACGCAGTATTTT	CASSYRVWGTDTQYF
TRBV5-6	NA	NA	TRBJ2-7	TGTGCCAGCAGCTTGAACATGAAGTACTACGAGCAGTACTTC	CASSLNMKYYEQYF
TRBV2	NA	NA	TRBJ2-7	TGTGCCAGCAGTGACGCCGGCTACGAGCAGTACTTC	CASSDAGYEQYF
TRBV27	NA	NA	TRBJ2-5	TGTGCCAGCAGTTTCAGGGGCCAAGAGACCCAGTACTTC	CASSFRGQETQYF
TRBV7-2	NA	once	TRBJ1-3	TGTGCCAGCAGCTTAGGGGAGGGCAGGGACGCATATTTT	CASSLGEGRDAYF
TRBV5-5	NA	NA	TRBJ1-2	TGTGCCAGCGGAAGTCGTGGGGGCCGGGGTTCGGAGTATGGCTACACCTTC	CASGSRGGRGSEYGYTF
TRBV19	TRBD1	NA	TRBJ1-2	TGTGCCAGTAGTTCCTGGACAGGGTTAGATGGCTACACCTTC	CASSSWTGLDGYTF
TRBV9	NA	few	TRBJ1-2	TGTGCCAGCAGCGAGGGAGGAGACAGCCTCTATGGCTACACCTTC	CASSEGGDSLYGYTF
TRBV18	NA	NA	TRBJ1-1	TGTGCCAGCTCACCCATGAGGGTGGGCACTGAAGCTTTCTTT	CASSPMRVGTEAFF
TRBV7-2	TRBD2	NA	TRBJ2-1	TGTGCCAGCAGCTTATGGGAGGGATCGCATGAGCAGTTCTTC	CASSLWEGSHEQFF
TRBV7-2	TRBD2	NA	TRBJ2-7	TGTGCCAGCAGCTTCCATTCAAGCGGGGGGGCCTACGAGCAGTACTTC	CASSFHSSGGAYEQYF
TRBV11-2	NA	few	TRBJ1-3	TGTGCCAGCAAGAGTCTCAGGGGCGTACCTGGAAACACCATATATTTT	CASKSLRGVPGNTIYF
TRBV5-1	TRBD2	NA	TRBJ2-3	TGCGCCAGCAGCCTCCTAGCCGGACTAGCGGGGGGGTCGGATACGCAGTATTTT	CASSLLAGLAGGSDTQYF
TRBV28	NA	NA	TRBJ2-7	TGTGCCAGCACCAAACGGGTACAGGGCATAGAGCAGTACTTC	CASTKRVQGIEQYF
TRBV7-2	TRBD1	NA	TRBJ2-5	TGTGCCAGCAGCTTAGACAGGGGTAGGGGAGAGACCCAGTACTTC	CASSLDRGRGETQYF
TRBV6-5	TRBD1	NA	TRBJ1-1	TGTGCCAGCAGCCTCAGGGGGGACATGAGCACTGAAGCTTTCTTT	CASSLRGDMSTEAFF
TRBV7-2	TRBD2	NA	TRBJ2-7	TGTGCCAGCAGCCCACCGGGACTAGCCTACGAGCAGTACTTC	CASSPPGLAYEQYF
TRBV5-4	TRBD1	once	TRBJ2-5	TGTGCCAGCAGCCCCTGGACAGGGCACGAGACCCAGTACTTC	CASSPWTGHETQYF
TRBV7-6	NA	NA	TRBJ2-2	TGTGCCAGCAGTATGCAGGGGAACACCGGGGAGCTGTTTTTT	CASSMQGNTGELFF
TRBV11-2	NA	NA	TRBJ2-1	TGTGCCAGCAGCCTCGGTGCCTCCAGGAATGAGCAGTTCTTC	CASSLGASRNEQFF
TRBV5-1	NA	NA	TRBJ1-2	TGCGCCAGCAGCTTGGCTCTCCAACTCGATGGCTACACCTTC	CASSLALQLDGYTF
TRBV27	TRBD2	NA	TRBJ2-3	TGTGCCAGCAGTAAAGAAGCGGGGGGCGGGACAGATACGCAGTATTTT	CASSKEAGGGTDTQYF
TRBV7-8	NA	NA	TRBJ2-7	TGTGCCAGCAGCTTCGGGGTTTCCTACGAGCAGTACTTC	CASSFGVSYEQYF
TRBV19	TRBD1	NA	TRBJ1-1	TGTGCCAGTAGTTTCCGGGACAGCGAAGCTTTCTTT	CASSFRDSEAFF
TRBV25-1	NA	few	TRBJ1-1	TGTGCCAGCAGCCTTGGAGGGTGGGGCACTGAAGCTTTCTTT	CASSLGGWGTEAFF
TRBV19	TRBD1	NA	TRBJ1-5	TGTGCCAGTAGTTTCCGACAGGGAGGTAATCAGCCCCAGCATTTT	CASSFRQGGNQPQHF
TRBV5-3	TRBD1	NA	TRBJ2-7	TGTGCCAGAAGCTTGGGACAGGGGGCCTACGAGCAGTACTTC	CARSLGQGAYEQYF
TRBV6-1	TRBD1	few	TRBJ1-5	TGTGCCAGCAGTGGGGACGGAACAGGGGGCGTTCCGCCCCAGCATTTT	CASSGDGTGGVPPQHF
TRBV29-1	NA	NA	TRBJ2-7	TGCAGCGTGACAGTTGCCTACGAGCAGTACTTC	CSVTVAYEQYF
TRBV4-1	TRBD2	few	TRBJ2-1	TGCGCCAGCAGCCAAGAATGGCAGCGGGGGGCTTACAATGAGCAGTTCTTC	CASSQEWQRGAYNEQFF
TRBV5-6	TRBD2	NA	TRBJ2-1	TGTGCCAGCAGCTTTAGCGGGGGGGCCCGGGATGAGCAGTTCTTC	CASSFSGGARDEQFF
TRBV7-2	NA	NA	TRBJ1-2	TGTGCCAGCAGCCCGGGTGGTGGTAACTATGGCTACACCTTC	CASSPGGGNYGYTF
TRBV19	NA	NA	TRBJ1-1	TGTGCCAGTAGTTCCGGGACAATAAACACTGAAGCTTTCTTT	CASSSGTINTEAFF
TRBV7-9	TRBD1	NA	TRBJ1-2	TGTGCCAGCAGCTTAGGGACAGGGAACTATGGCTACACCTTC	CASSLGTGNYGYTF
TRBV19	NA	NA	TRBJ1-4	TGTGCCAGTAGTATAGACCCAAACAGGGAAAATAATGAAAAACTGTTTTTT	CASSIDPNRENNEKLFF
TRBV28	NA	once	TRBJ1-5	TGTGCCAGCAGTTTGGAGGGTTATCAGCCCCAGCATTTT	CASSLEGYQPQHF
TRBV10-3	TRBD1	NA	TRBJ1-5	TGTGCCATCAGTACCCAGGGGGCTGGTCAGCCCCAGCATTTT	CAISTQGAGQPQHF
TRBV9	NA	NA	TRBJ1-2	TGTGCCAGCAGCGTCGGATCAGGAGGCTACACCTTC	CASSVGSGGYTF